The rows below give T cell receptor beta chains drawn from one sample of a study of blood T cell repertoires in COVID-19. Only in-frame clones appear in the TCRdb table, and some are missing; sequencing was by immunoSEQ multiplex PCR. Seen here are more than 200,000 clones, 87% observed once, and the top ten hold about a tenth. The sample taken for sequencing was PBMCs or T cells enriched from blood (not recorded which). These receptor sequences come from a man aged 25 to 40 who had recovered from COVID-19. The conserved cysteine and the conserved F or W are not part of the CDR3 here. For some rows the clone size is stated as once, few or many, or as a class when expanded; others skip it.

length	V	size	J	CDR3
13	TRBV7-9	.	TRBJ2-2	ASSLILIGTGELF
11	TRBV11-2	.	TRBJ2-1	ASSTGLANEQF
12	TRBV2	.	TRBJ1-5	ASRLITSGQGEH
12	TRBV3-1/TRBV3-2	.	TRBJ1-1	ASSQAGGNTEAF
13	TRBV15	many	TRBJ1-5	ATSRGTAENQPQH
10	TRBV2	.	TRBJ2-1	ASSDGYNEQF
15	TRBV19	few	TRBJ2-1	ASSAKPGLAGYNEQF
13	TRBV7-7	.	TRBJ2-1	ASSSGLGKGQEQF
10	TRBV7-2	.	TRBJ2-1	ASSPDLLEQF
16	TRBV27	.	TRBJ2-3	ASSPSQRIAAGPDTQY
17	TRBV19	.	TRBJ1-1	ASSHIGRVQGAVNTEAF
13	TRBV5-1	.	TRBJ2-1	ASSLEANSYNEQF
12	TRBV7-3	.	TRBJ2-2	ASSSLGVTGELF
13	TRBV9	.	TRBJ2-7	ASSRNVAAHYEQY
12	TRBV2	.	TRBJ2-3	ASSPQGFTDTQY
12	TRBV30	few	TRBJ2-7	ACRWGGRSYEQY
12	TRBV30	.	TRBJ2-3	AWSVQENTDTQY
15	TRBV4-3	few	TRBJ1-3	ASSASRADYSGNTIY
11	TRBV5-1	.	TRBJ2-3	ASSLLVSDTQY
12	TRBV19	once	TRBJ2-7	ASSARAPSYEQY
16	TRBV21-1	.	TRBJ1-2	ASSKLIIRDRVLCGYT
13	TRBV10-3	.	TRBJ2-7	AITSSATSSYEQY
11	TRBV19	.	TRBJ2-1	ASRDLAYNEQF
13	TRBV27	.	TRBJ1-2	ASSLFAGARDGYT
12	TRBV27	.	TRBJ2-7	ASSLWRGNYEQY
15	TRBV7-8	.	TRBJ2-7	ASSLRGSGDRLNEQY
13	TRBV7-6	.	TRBJ2-2	ASSSGTGNTGELF
15	TRBV5-5	.	TRBJ1-2	ASSSYAPGQGAGGYT
12	TRBV6-2/TRBV6-3	.	TRBJ1-2	ASSSLGTRYGYT
11	TRBV18	.	TRBJ2-3	ASFKDRADTQY
15	TRBV21-1	.	TRBJ2-3	ASSKERDSENSDTQY
15	TRBV7-9	.	TRBJ1-5	ASSLTEGVIGNQPQH
13	TRBV4-2	.	TRBJ1-1	ASSQEQGGSTEAF
13	TRBV19	once	TRBJ1-3	ASTEQVGSGNTIY
13	TRBV10-2	.	TRBJ1-1	ASSDPTGMNTEAF
15	TRBV18	.	TRBJ2-7	ASSPQPGTGFGYEQY
11	TRBV30	.	TRBJ2-7	AWAGQGITRQY
12	TRBV5-6	.	TRBJ2-2	ASSFLTNTGELF
13	TRBV25-1	.	TRBJ2-2	ASSDKQGASGELF
12	TRBV4-2	few	TRBJ2-1	ASSQAGRVAEQF
16	TRBV7-8	.	TRBJ1-5	ASSLAGPRLYSNQPQH
12	TRBV6-5	.	TRBJ1-2	ASSYSSYLYGYT
15	TRBV7-4	.	TRBJ1-5	ATPHAHGGGSNQPQH
13	TRBV7-8	.	TRBJ1-6	ASSPRVSYNSPLH
11	TRBV7-3	.	TRBJ1-1	ASSRGLDTEAF
14	TRBV6-5	.	TRBJ2-1	ASSYSTALGYNEQF
19	TRBV4-2	.	TRBJ2-3	ASSQELTAYGVAPSTDTQY
13	TRBV3-1/TRBV3-2	.	TRBJ2-7	ASTQAGGPPHEQY
11	TRBV27	once	TRBJ1-2	ASRLRQGDGYT
12	TRBV5-8	.	TRBJ1-5	ASSLGGANQPQH
14	TRBV7-9	.	TRBJ1-6	ASSLVYGRGNSPLH
15	TRBV3-1/TRBV3-2	.	TRBJ2-1	ASSQVPIAGSYNEQF